This is a list of T cell receptor beta chains from one sample in a study of CD8+ T cells in alopecia areata. Measured with immunoSEQ multiplex PCR; TCRdb has only the in-frame clones, and not every one. The sample holds about 130,000 clones, roughly 54% seen once. The sample was CD4+ T cells sorted from blood, taken at week 0. The receptors come from a human donor with alopecia areata. Each CDR3 is given with its conserved first and last residue. Fields, in order: V gene, J gene, D gene, clone size, CDR3 protein, CDR3 DNA. The D gene is left open where the match is weak. Clone size is stated in some rows and not others, as once, few, many or a class when expanded.

TRBV4-3,TRBJ1-4,NA,NA,CASSQEPRGTGNEKLFF,TGCGCCAGCAGCCAAGAGCCACGAGGGACCGGAAATGAAAAACTGTTTTTT
TRBV5-4,TRBJ2-5,TRBD1,NA,CASSRDRAETQYF,TGTGCCAGCAGCCGGGACAGGGCCGAGACCCAGTACTTC
TRBV30,TRBJ2-3,NA,NA,CAWLGKSTDTQYF,TGTGCCTGGTTGGGGAAGAGCACAGATACGCAGTATTTT
TRBV6-6,TRBJ2-1,TRBD2,NA,CASRATSGTYNEQFF,TGTGCCAGCAGGGCGACTAGCGGGACTTACAATGAGCAGTTCTTC
TRBV15,TRBJ1-3,NA,few,CATRAGAGNTIYF,TGTGCCACCCGAGCCGGGGCTGGAAACACCATATATTTT
TRBV5-1,TRBJ2-2,NA,NA,CASSWTTNTGELFF,TGCGCCAGCAGCTGGACTACGAACACCGGGGAGCTGTTTTTT
TRBV7-2,TRBJ1-1,NA,few,CASSPRRGDTEAFF,TGTGCCAGCAGCCCCAGGCGGGGGGACACTGAAGCTTTCTTT
TRBV5-1,TRBJ2-6,NA,NA,CASSLGLDWQGSGANVLTF,TGCGCCAGCAGCTTGGGTTTGGACTGGCAGGGCTCTGGGGCCAACGTCCTGACTTTC
TRBV7-2,TRBJ2-7,TRBD1,NA,CASTIGQDAYEQYF,TGTGCCAGCACCATAGGACAGGACGCCTACGAGCAGTACTTC
TRBV28,TRBJ2-2,NA,few,CASSIPRGGAPGELFF,TGTGCCAGCAGTATTCCCAGGGGGGGCGCACCCGGGGAGCTGTTTTTT
TRBV5-1,TRBJ2-5,NA,NA,CASSLEYGLMYF,TGCGCCAGCAGCTTGGAATACGGCTTGATGTACTTC
TRBV15,TRBJ1-5,NA,NA,CATSSAGVRPQHF,TGTGCCACCAGCAGCGCAGGGGTGCGGCCCCAGCATTTT
TRBV6-6,TRBJ2-7,TRBD2,NA,CASSLLAGSSYEQYF,TGTGCCAGCAGTTTACTAGCGGGGAGCTCCTACGAGCAGTACTTC
TRBV5-1,TRBJ1-2,NA,NA,CASSPEGTEDGYTF,TGCGCCAGCAGCCCGGAGGGGACGGAGGATGGCTACACCTTC
TRBV5-1,TRBJ2-5,NA,NA,CASSYVGVRSVGETQYF,TGCGCCAGCAGCTACGTGGGTGTCAGGAGTGTGGGAGAGACCCAGTACTTC
TRBV18,TRBJ2-1,NA,NA,CASSPPGLARELFF,TGTGCCAGCTCACCTCCCGGATTAGCGCGAGAGTTGTTCTTC
TRBV2,TRBJ2-7,NA,NA,CASSELRIAYEQYF,TGTGCCAGCAGTGAACTTCGAATAGCCTACGAGCAGTACTTC
TRBV5-1,TRBJ2-7,NA,NA,CASSTAGTLYEQYF,TGCGCCAGCAGCACCGCCGGGACACTCTACGAGCAGTACTTC
TRBV4-2,TRBJ1-2,TRBD1,NA,CASSQDWTGGMYGYTF,TGTGCCAGCAGCCAAGATTGGACAGGGGGAATGTATGGCTACACCTTC
TRBV5-1,TRBJ2-6,NA,NA,CASSSDTSSGANVLTF,TGCGCCAGCAGCTCAGACACCAGCTCTGGGGCCAACGTCCTGACTTTC
TRBV5-1,TRBJ2-1,NA,NA,CASSFEGSSYNEQFF,TGCGCCAGCAGCTTTGAGGGGAGCTCCTACAATGAGCAGTTCTTC
TRBV7-9,TRBJ2-3,NA,few,CASSSGLSNTQYF,TGTGCCAGCAGCTCGGGACTCTCAAATACGCAGTATTTT
TRBV5-1,TRBJ2-3,NA,NA,CASSVRATDTQYF,TGCGCCAGCAGCGTACGGGCCACAGATACGCAGTATTTT
TRBV18,TRBJ2-1,NA,NA,CASSLYGELKDNEQFF,TGTGCCAGCTCACTGTATGGTGAGCTCAAGGACAATGAGCAGTTCTTC
TRBV30,TRBJ1-1,NA,NA,CAWQPPGLVANTEAFF,TGTGCCTGGCAACCCCCGGGACTCGTGGCGAACACTGAAGCTTTCTTT
TRBV18,TRBJ1-1,TRBD1,NA,CASSPNRGRISEAFF,TGTGCCAGCTCACCGAACAGGGGGCGAATTTCTGAAGCTTTCTTT
TRBV19,TRBJ2-2,TRBD1,NA,CASSTGTGGYTGELFF,TGTGCCAGTAGTACTGGGACAGGGGGGTACACCGGGGAGCTGTTTTTT